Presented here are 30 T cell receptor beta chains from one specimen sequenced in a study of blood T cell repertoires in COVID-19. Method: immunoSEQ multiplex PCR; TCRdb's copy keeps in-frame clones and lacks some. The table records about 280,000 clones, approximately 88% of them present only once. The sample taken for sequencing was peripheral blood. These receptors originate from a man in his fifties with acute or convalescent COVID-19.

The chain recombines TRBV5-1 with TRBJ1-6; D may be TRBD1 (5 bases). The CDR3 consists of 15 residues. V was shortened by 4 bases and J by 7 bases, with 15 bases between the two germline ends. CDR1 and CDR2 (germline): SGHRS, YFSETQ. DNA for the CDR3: TGCGCCAGCAGCGTTCCACAGGCAGGCAATTCACCCCTCCACTTT. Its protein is CASSVPQAGNSPLHF.

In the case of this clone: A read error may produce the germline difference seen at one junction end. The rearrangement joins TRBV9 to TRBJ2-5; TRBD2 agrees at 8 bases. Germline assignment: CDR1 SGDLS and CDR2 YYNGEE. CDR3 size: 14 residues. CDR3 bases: TGTGCCAGCAGCCCCGGGGGGGCCCAAGGGACCCAGTACTTC. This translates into CASSPGGAQGTQYF.

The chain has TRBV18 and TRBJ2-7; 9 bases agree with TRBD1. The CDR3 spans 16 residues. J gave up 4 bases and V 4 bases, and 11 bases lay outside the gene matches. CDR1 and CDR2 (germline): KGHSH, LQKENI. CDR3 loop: CASSRTPGTGFYEQYF. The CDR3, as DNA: TGTGCCAGCTCACGAACTCCCGGGACAGGGTTTTACGAGCAGTACTTC.

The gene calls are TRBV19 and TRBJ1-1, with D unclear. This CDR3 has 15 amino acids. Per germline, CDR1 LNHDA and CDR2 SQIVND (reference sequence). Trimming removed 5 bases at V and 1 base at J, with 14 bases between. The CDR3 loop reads CASSLRDGRNTEAFF. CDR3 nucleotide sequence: TGTGCCAGTAGTCTCCGAGATGGGCGGAACACTGAAGCTTTCTTT.

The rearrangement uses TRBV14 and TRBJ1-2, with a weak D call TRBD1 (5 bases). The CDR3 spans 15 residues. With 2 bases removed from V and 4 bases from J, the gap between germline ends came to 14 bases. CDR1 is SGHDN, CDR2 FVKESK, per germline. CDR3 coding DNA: TGTGCCAGCAGCCAACGACCGGGACTGATCTATGGCTACACCTTC. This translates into CASSQRPGLIYGYTF.

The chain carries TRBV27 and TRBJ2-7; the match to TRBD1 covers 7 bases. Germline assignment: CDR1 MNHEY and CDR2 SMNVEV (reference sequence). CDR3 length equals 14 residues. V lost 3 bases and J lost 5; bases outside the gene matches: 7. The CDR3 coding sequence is TGTGCCAGCAGTTTTGACCGCAGGGGGAACGAGCAGTACTTC. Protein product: CASSFDRRGNEQYF.

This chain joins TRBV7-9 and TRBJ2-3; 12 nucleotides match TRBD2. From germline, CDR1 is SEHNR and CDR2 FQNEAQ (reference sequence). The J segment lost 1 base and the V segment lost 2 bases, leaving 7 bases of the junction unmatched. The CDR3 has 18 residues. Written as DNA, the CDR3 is TGTGCCAGCAGCTTACCGCCCCGACTAGCGGGGGGCACAGATACGCAGTATTTT. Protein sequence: CASSLPPRLAGGTDTQYF.

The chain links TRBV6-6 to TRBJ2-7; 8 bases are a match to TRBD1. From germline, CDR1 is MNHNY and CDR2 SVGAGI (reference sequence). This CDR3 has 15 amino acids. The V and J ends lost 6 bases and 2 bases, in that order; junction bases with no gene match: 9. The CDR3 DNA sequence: TGTGCCAGCAGGAACGTACAGGGGGTAACCTACGAGCAGTACTTC. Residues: CASRNVQGVTYEQYF.

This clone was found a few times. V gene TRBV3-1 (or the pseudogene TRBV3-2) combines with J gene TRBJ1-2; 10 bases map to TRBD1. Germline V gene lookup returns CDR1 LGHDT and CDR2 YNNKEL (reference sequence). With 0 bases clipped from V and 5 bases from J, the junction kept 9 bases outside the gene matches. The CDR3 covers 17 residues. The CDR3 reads CASSQEFPGQGPYGYTF. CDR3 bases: TGTGCCAGCAGCCAAGAGTTCCCGGGACAGGGGCCTTATGGCTACACCTTC.

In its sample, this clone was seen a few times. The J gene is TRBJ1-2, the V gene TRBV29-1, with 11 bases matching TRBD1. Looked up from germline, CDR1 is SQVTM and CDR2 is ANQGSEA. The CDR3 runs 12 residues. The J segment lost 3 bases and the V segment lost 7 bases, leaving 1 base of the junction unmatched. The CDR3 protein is CSGGQGDYGYTF. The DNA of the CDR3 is TGCAGCGGGGGACAGGGGGACTATGGCTACACCTTC.

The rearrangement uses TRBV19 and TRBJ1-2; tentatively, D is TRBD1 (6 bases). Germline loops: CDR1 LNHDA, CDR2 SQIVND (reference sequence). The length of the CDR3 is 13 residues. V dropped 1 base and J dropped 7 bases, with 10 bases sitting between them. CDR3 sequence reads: CASSIGQGLGYTF. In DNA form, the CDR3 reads TGTGCCAGTAGTATAGGGCAGGGGCTTGGCTACACCTTC.

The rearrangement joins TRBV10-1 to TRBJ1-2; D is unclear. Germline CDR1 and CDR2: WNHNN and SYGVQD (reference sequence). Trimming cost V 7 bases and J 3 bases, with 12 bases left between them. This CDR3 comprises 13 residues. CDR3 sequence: CASIDRGDYGYTF. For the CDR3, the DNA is TGCGCCAGCATTGACCGGGGAGACTATGGCTACACCTTC.

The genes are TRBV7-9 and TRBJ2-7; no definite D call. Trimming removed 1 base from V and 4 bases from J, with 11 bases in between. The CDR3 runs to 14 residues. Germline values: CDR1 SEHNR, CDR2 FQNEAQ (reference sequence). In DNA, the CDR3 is TGTGCCAGCAGCTTAGTTGGGCAGGTGTACGAGCAGTACTTC. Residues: CASSLVGQVYEQYF.

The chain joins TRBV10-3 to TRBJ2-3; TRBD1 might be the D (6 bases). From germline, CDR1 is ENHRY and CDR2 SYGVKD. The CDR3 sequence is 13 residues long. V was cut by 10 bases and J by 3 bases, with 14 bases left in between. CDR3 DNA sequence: TGTGCCACTAAACAGGGATTAACAGATACGCAGTATTTT. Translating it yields CATKQGLTDTQYF.

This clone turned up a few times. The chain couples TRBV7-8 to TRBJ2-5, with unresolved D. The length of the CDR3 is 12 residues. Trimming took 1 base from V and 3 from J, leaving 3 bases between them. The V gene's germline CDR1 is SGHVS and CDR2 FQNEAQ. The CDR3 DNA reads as TGTGCCAGCAGCTTAGTAGAAGAGACCCAGTACTTC. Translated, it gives CASSLVEETQYF.

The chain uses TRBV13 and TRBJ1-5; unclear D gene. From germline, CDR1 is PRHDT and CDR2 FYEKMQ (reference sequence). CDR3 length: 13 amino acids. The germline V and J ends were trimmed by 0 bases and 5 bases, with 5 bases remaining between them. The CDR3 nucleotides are TGTGCCAGCAGCTTAGGCCAGGATCAGCCCCAGCATTTT. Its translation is CASSLGQDQPQHF.

In DNA, the CDR3 is TGTGCCAGCAGCTCCGGGACAGGGGATTCACCCCTCCACTTT. This translates into CASSSGTGDSPLHF. The chain uses TRBV2 and TRBJ1-6, with 10 bases fitting TRBD1. J gave up 8 bases and V 6 bases, and 4 bases lay outside the gene matches. The CDR3 consists of 14 residues. The V gene's germline CDR1 is SNHLY and CDR2 FYNNEI.

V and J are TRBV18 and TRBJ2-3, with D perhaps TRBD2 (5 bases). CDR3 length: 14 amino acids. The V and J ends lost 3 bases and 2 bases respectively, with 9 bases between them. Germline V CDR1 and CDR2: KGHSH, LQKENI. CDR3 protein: CASSPDLPTDTQYF. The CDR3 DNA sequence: TGTGCCAGCTCACCGGACTTACCCACAGATACGCAGTATTTT.

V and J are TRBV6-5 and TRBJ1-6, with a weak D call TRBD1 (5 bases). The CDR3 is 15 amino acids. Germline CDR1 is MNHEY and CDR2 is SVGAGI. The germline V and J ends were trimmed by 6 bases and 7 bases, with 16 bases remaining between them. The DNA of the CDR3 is TGTGCCAGCAGCCCCGAGACAGTCCCGAATTCACCCCTCCACTTT. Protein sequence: CASSPETVPNSPLHF.

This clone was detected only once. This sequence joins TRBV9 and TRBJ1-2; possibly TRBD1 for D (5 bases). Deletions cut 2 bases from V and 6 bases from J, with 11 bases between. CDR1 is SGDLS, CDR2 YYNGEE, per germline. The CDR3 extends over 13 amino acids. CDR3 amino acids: CASSVVDSHGYTF. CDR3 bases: TGTGCCAGCAGCGTGGTAGACAGTCATGGCTACACCTTC.

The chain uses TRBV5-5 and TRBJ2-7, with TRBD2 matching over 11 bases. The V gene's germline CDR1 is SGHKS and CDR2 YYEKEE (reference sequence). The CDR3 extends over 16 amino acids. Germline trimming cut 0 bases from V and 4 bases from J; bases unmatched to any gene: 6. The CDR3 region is CASSLAPTSGIYEQYF. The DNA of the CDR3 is TGTGCCAGCAGCTTGGCCCCGACTAGCGGGATATACGAGCAGTACTTC.

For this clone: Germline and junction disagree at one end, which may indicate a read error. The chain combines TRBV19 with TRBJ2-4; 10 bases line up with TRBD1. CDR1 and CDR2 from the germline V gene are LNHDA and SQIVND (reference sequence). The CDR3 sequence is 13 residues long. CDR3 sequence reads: CASSPGQGVTLTF. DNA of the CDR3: TGTGCCAGTAGCCCTGGACAGGGGGTTACATTAACATTC.

The CDR3 loop reads CASSKPPTGYTF. CDR3 DNA: TGTGCCAGCAGCAAACCCCCTACCGGCTACACCTTC. The chain has TRBV21-1 and TRBJ1-2. TRBV21-1 corresponds to a pseudogene. The CDR3 totals 12 residues.

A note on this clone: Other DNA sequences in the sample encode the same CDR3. This chain's CDR3 is CASSLYPPTGSNQPQHF. The CDR3 DNA reads as TGTGCCAGCAGTTTATATCCCCCCACGGGTAGCAATCAGCCCCAGCATTTT. The J gene is TRBJ1-5, the V gene TRBV27; D uncertain. The V gene's germline CDR1 is MNHEY and CDR2 SMNVEV (reference sequence). Trimming removed 1 base at V and 0 bases at J, with 13 bases between. This CDR3 is built from 17 residues.

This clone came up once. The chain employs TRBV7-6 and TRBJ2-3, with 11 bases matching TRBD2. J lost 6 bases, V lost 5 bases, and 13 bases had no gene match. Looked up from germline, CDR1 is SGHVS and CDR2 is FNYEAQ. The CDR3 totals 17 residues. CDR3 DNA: TGTGCCAGCAGCCCTCAACTAGCGGGGGTTAGCATGGATACGCAGTATTTT. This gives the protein CASSPQLAGVSMDTQYF.

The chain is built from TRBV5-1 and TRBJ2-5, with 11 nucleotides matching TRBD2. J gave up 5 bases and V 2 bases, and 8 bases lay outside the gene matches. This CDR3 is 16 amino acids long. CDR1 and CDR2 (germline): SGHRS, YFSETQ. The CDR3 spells CASSFDSGGVWETQYF. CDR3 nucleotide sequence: TGCGCCAGCAGCTTTGATAGCGGGGGGGTCTGGGAGACCCAGTACTTC.

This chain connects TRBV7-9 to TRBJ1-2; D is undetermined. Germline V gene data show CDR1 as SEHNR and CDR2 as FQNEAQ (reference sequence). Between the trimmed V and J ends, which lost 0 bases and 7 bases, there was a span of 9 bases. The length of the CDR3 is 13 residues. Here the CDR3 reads CASSLAEGGGYTF. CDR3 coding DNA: TGTGCCAGCAGCTTAGCAGAAGGAGGTGGCTACACCTTC.

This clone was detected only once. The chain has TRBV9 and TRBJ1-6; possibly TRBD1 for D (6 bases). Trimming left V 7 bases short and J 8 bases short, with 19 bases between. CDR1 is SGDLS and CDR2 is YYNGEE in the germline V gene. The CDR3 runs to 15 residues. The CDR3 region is CASGFGGQGHSPLHF. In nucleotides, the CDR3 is TGTGCCAGCGGGTTCGGGGGGCAGGGGCATTCACCCCTCCACTTT.

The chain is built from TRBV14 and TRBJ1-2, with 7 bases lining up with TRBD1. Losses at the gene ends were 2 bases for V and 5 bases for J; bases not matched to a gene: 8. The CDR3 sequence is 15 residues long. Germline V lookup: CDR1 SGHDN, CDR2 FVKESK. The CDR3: CASSQRQGSLYGYTF. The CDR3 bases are TGTGCCAGCAGCCAACGACAGGGTTCCCTGTATGGCTACACCTTC.

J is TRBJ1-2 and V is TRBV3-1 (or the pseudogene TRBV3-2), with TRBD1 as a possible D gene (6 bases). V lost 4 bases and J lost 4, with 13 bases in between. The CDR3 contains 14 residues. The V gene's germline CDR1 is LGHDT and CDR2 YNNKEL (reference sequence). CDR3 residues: CASSPLGGLYGYTF. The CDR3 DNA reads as TGTGCCAGCAGCCCTCTCGGGGGGCTCTATGGCTACACCTTC.